Shown below are 18 T cell receptor beta chains from a single sample sequenced in a study of long-term antiretroviral therapy in people with HIV. At survey level, the immunoSEQ assay was run in its v3.0 version. Clones were sequenced by immunoSEQ multiplex PCR, and TCRdb holds only the in-frame ones, with some missing. The sample includes about 11,000 clones, around 80% of them seen just once. The specimen comprised unsorted PBMCs, sampled around 7.5 years after starting antiretroviral therapy. The receptor set was obtained from a man over 45 with HIV.

The chain has TRBV28 and TRBJ2-3; D may match TRBD1 or TRBD2 (5 bases each). Germline values: CDR1 MDHEN, CDR2 SYDVKM. CDR3 length equals 18 residues. Trimming took off 5 bases at V and 2 bases at J, with 23 bases between the two ends. The CDR3 is CASSPGVGREWDTDTQYF. CDR3 sequence (DNA): TGTGCCAGCAGTCCCGGGGTCGGCAGGGAGTGGGACACAGATACGCAGTATTTT.

The CDR3 here is CASSLGAEAFF. In nucleotides, the CDR3 is TGTGCCAGCAGCTTGGGGGCTGAAGCTTTCTTT. This chain links TRBV5-6 with TRBJ1-1; no firm D call. The germline gives CDR1 SGHDT, CDR2 YYEEEE. The CDR3 is 11 residues long. Deletions cut 0 bases from V and 6 bases from J, with 3 bases between.

This sequence joins TRBV5-1 and TRBJ2-5, with D tentatively TRBD2 (6 bases). The J call is uncertain, as TRBJ2-7 better fits the DNA end. CDR1 and CDR2 (germline): SGHRS, YFSETQ. CDR3 length: 14 amino acids. The chain's CDR3 is CASSLGGTSYEQYF. In DNA, the CDR3 is TGCGCCAGCAGCTTGGGCGGGACCTCATACGAGCAGTACTTC.

This clone was seen only a few times. Other DNA sequences from this sample encode an identical CDR3 as well. The genes are TRBV5-1 and TRBJ2-7, with D perhaps being TRBD1 or TRBD2 (6 bases each). V dropped 1 base and J dropped 3 bases, with 14 bases sitting between them. The CDR3 runs to 15 residues. In germline, CDR1 is SGHRS, CDR2 YFSETQ. The CDR3 DNA follows: TGCGCCAGCAGCTTGACCGCCGGGGGCGGCTACGAGCAGTACTTC. Residues: CASSLTAGGGYEQYF. Together with reference TRBV5-1 and TRBJ2-7, the CDR3 gives the full variable domain: KAGVTQTPRYLIKTRGQQVTLSCSPISGHRSVSWYQQTPGQGLQFLFEYFSETQRNKGNFPGRFSGRQFSNSRSEMNVSTLELGDSALYLCASSLTAGGGYEQYFGPGTRLTVT.

The J gene is TRBJ2-6, the V gene TRBV5-6, with no clear D. The germline V gene encodes CDR1 SGHDT and CDR2 YYEEEE. CDR3 length: 14 amino acids. Deletions cut 0 bases from V and 8 bases from J, with 9 bases between. This chain's CDR3 is CASSLEVAPNVLTF. The CDR3 DNA sequence: TGTGCCAGCAGCTTGGAGGTGGCGCCCAACGTCCTGACTTTC.

This sequence joins TRBV27 and TRBJ1-1; D might be TRBD1 (5 bases). V was trimmed by 0 bases and J by 7 bases, leaving 9 bases between them. The CDR3 length is 13 residues. Germline CDR1 is MNHEY and CDR2 is SMNVEV (reference sequence). CDR3 amino acids: CASSLSIGVEAFF. CDR3 DNA: TGTGCCAGCAGTTTATCGATAGGGGTTGAAGCTTTCTTT.

The genes are TRBV2 and TRBJ2-3; 8 nucleotides match TRBD2. The CDR3 covers 15 residues. Germline lookup yields CDR1 SNHLY and CDR2 FYNNEI. The trim removed 1 base at V and 6 bases at J, leaving 6 bases unmatched. The CDR3 coding sequence is TGTGCCAGCAGTGAAGGAGTAGCGGGGAGTGATACGCAGTATTTT. Translated: CASSEGVAGSDTQYF.

This rearrangement joins TRBV29-1 to TRBJ2-7; D is ambiguous. Germline-derived CDR1 and CDR2 are SQVTM and ANQGSEA. V was pared by 5 bases and J by 1 base, with 15 bases between. The CDR3 is 14 amino acids. This CDR3 is CSVTLDPLSYEQYF. The CDR3 region has the DNA TGCAGCGTTACCCTTGACCCTTTATCCTACGAGCAGTACTTC.

The V gene is TRBV25-1, the J gene TRBJ1-1, with a weak D call TRBD1 (6 bases). In germline, CDR1 is MGHDK, CDR2 SYGVNS. This CDR3 contains 16 residues. Trimming took 8 bases from V and 3 from J, leaving 22 bases between them. The CDR3 nucleotides are TGTGCCAGCGGGGATCCTAGGGGGGGGGCTGACACTGAAGCTTTCTTT. This encodes CASGDPRGGADTEAFF.

This clone came up once. The chain is built from TRBV29-1 and TRBJ2-7; D could derive from TRBD1 or TRBD2 (7 bases each). CDR3 length: 15 residues. Germline lookup yields CDR1 SQVTM and CDR2 ANQGSEA. V lost 3 bases, J lost 0 bases, and 15 bases lay in between. CDR3 residues: CSVEGGTASSYEQYF. CDR3 nucleotide sequence: TGCAGCGTTGAGGGAGGGACAGCTAGCTCCTACGAGCAGTACTTC.

The chain couples TRBV6-6 to TRBJ2-3; no clear D gene. The CDR3 contains 11 residues. Germline lookup yields CDR1 MNHNY and CDR2 SVGAGI (reference sequence). Trimming took 2 bases from V and 6 from J, leaving 3 bases between them. The CDR3 nucleotides are TGTGCCAGCAGTTACGGGGATACGCAGTATTTT. Its translation is CASSYGDTQYF.

The chain employs TRBV2 and TRBJ2-1; the D call may be TRBD1 or TRBD2 (6 bases each). The CDR3 contains 15 residues. V was cut by 2 bases and J by 1 base, with 9 bases left in between. The germline V gene has CDR1 SNHLY and CDR2 FYNNEI. CDR3 sequence reads: CASSESGASYNEQFF. In DNA, the CDR3 is TGTGCCAGCAGTGAATCGGGGGCATCCTACAATGAGCAGTTCTTC.

This clone turned up a few times. J is TRBJ1-1 and V is TRBV19; D unclear. This CDR3 comprises 13 residues. V gave up 3 bases and J gave up 0 bases, with 5 bases separating them. Per germline, CDR1 LNHDA and CDR2 SQIVND (reference sequence). CDR3 amino acids: CASSMSMNTEAFF. DNA for the CDR3: TGTGCCAGTAGTATGTCTATGAACACTGAAGCTTTCTTT.

The genes are TRBV27 and TRBJ1-1, with D possibly being TRBD1 (6 bases). Trimming shortened V by 2 bases and J by 0 bases, and 13 bases separated the two germline ends. The germline gives CDR1 MNHEY, CDR2 SMNVEV (reference sequence). CDR3 length equals 16 residues. CDR3 protein: CASSLAGVMVNTEAFF. CDR3 DNA sequence: TGTGCCAGCAGTTTAGCAGGGGTAATGGTGAACACTGAAGCTTTCTTT.

The V and J genes are TRBV12-5 and TRBJ2-3; D might be TRBD1 or TRBD2, each matching 5 bases. V was clipped by 6 bases and J by 6 bases, with 16 bases between them. In germline, CDR1 is LGHNT, CDR2 FRNRAP. The CDR3 has 14 residues. CDR3 nucleotides: TGTGCTAGTGGCCCAGGGAATCGGAGGGATACGCAGTATTTT. Translation: CASGPGNRRDTQYF.

V is TRBV19 and J is TRBJ1-2; D ambiguous. Germline CDR1 reads LNHDA; CDR2 reads SQIVND (reference sequence). Between the trimmed V and J ends, which lost 3 bases and 2 bases, there was a span of 4 bases. This CDR3 spans 12 amino acids. The CDR3 DNA is TGTGCCAGTAGTATTCGGAACTATGGCTACACCTTC. Amino acid sequence: CASSIRNYGYTF. Looking up the rest from reference TRBV19 and TRBJ1-2 gives the full variable domain: DGGITQSPKYLFRKEGQNVTLSCEQNLNHDAMYWYRQDPGQGLRLIYYSQIVNDFQKGDIAEGYSVSREKKESFPLTVTSAQKNPTAFYLCASSIRNYGYTFGSGTRLTVV.

J is TRBJ2-3 and V is TRBV15; unclear D gene. CDR1 is LNHNV, CDR2 YYDKDF, per germline (reference sequence). CDR3 length: 13 amino acids. The ends were cut back, 1 base at V and 4 bases at J, with 6 bases in the middle. The CDR3 region has the DNA TGTGCCACCAGCAGAGTAAGTTCAGATACGCAGTATTTT. Its translation: CATSRVSSDTQYF.

The genes are TRBV9 and TRBJ2-2; 9 bases fit TRBD1. The CDR3 covers 19 residues. V trimming: 3 bases; J trimming: 5 bases; junction bases outside the gene matches: 17. Looked up from germline, CDR1 is SGDLS and CDR2 is YYNGEE. The CDR3 DNA sequence: TGTGCCAGCAGCGGCAACACCGGGACAGGGAGCGCAGTAACCGGGGAGCTGTTTTTT. It codes for CASSGNTGTGSAVTGELFF.